A single T cell receptor beta chain is shown here with its context. Antigen unknown. The data were taken from a study of T cell repertoires in cytomegalovirus infection. Overall study: HLA-B-restricted CMV epitopes that are well studied, plus recently identified HLA-C-restricted ones, were used by the study. Indications of both CMV infection and matching HLA type were provided by public TCR beta signatures.

Using its own MiXCR run on the reads, TCRdb lists one record per CDR3 protein. The data hold roughly 80,000 distinct CDR3 sequences, with around 25% observed a single time. Germline V gives CDR1 LGHDT, CDR2 YNNKEL (reference sequence). This CDR3 is 15 amino acids long. Trimming stripped 1 base from V and 7 bases from J, with 15 bases between. Sequencing was performed on CD8+ T cells from cultured PBMCs, taken from culture after CMV antigen stimulation. The clonotype originates from a human donor in good health (CMV status not recorded). Some clones in this sample may be carry-over from other donors' samples. The chain is built from TRBV3-1 and TRBJ2-3, with a possible D match to TRBD2 (5 bases). The CDR3 DNA is TGTGCCAGCAGCCAAGTTAGGTCTGGAGGACATACGCAGTATTTT. Its protein is CASSQVRSGGHTQYF.